This entry lists 29 T cell receptor beta chains sequenced from one sample in a study of PD-L1 blockade in urothelial cancer. TCRdb's copy holds only in-frame clones and misses some; the assay was immunoSEQ multiplex PCR. Here the sample spans 35,000 or so clones, over 70% being singletons. This specimen was PBMCs, taken around atezolizumab (anti-PD-L1) treatment. The receptors were sampled from a man aged 60-69 years with urothelial cancer.

CDR3 sequence reads: CASSLTGSGNTIYF. The CDR3 bases are TGTGCCAGCAGCTTGACAGGCTCTGGAAACACCATATATTTT. This chain links TRBV5-8 with TRBJ1-3; tentative D call: TRBD1 (5 bases). The CDR3 has 14 residues. V was pared by 1 base and J by 0 bases, with 5 bases between. From germline, CDR1 is SGHTS and CDR2 YDEGEE.

This chain connects TRBV9 to TRBJ2-2; D remains unclear. CDR3 length: 12 amino acids. Per the germline V gene, CDR1 is SGDLS and CDR2 is YYNGEE. V was shortened by 4 bases and J by 1 base, with 2 bases between the two germline ends. Here the CDR3 reads CASSLNTGELFF. The CDR3 DNA sequence: TGTGCCAGCAGCCTGAACACCGGGGAGCTGTTTTTT.

The rearrangement links TRBV6-5 to TRBJ2-6; maybe TRBD1 (6 bases). The germline gives CDR1 MNHEY, CDR2 SVGAGI. The CDR3 totals 15 residues. V shed 6 bases and J shed 2 bases, with 11 bases lying between them. The CDR3 protein is CASSRGQTGANVLTF. The CDR3 bases are TGTGCCAGCAGCCGAGGACAGACTGGGGCCAACGTCCTGACTTTC.

The sample holds one count of this clone. The genes are TRBV19 and TRBJ2-4; D not resolved. This CDR3 is built from 12 residues. Germline V gene data show CDR1 as LNHDA and CDR2 as SQIVND (reference sequence). Between the trimmed V and J ends, which lost 5 bases and 8 bases, there was a span of 10 bases. The CDR3 bases are TGTGCCAGTAGTTACAATCGGGACATTCAGTACTTC. As protein: CASSYNRDIQYF.

The V gene is TRBV7-2, the J gene TRBJ2-2; perhaps TRBD1 as D (5 bases). V was trimmed by 5 bases and J by 1 base, leaving 14 bases between them. The CDR3 loop spans 16 amino acids. Germline values: CDR1 SGHTA, CDR2 FQGNSA. In DNA, the CDR3 is TGTGCCAGCAGCGGGGCTAGAGTCGAGAACACCGGGGAGCTGTTTTTT. Translating it yields CASSGARVENTGELFF.

The chain carries TRBV19 and TRBJ1-1; 8 bases are shared with TRBD1. The CDR3 has 14 residues. Germline CDR1 LNHDA, CDR2 SQIVND (reference sequence). V gave up 5 bases and J gave up 6 bases; unmatched junction bases: 8. In DNA form, the CDR3 reads TGTGCCAGTAGTTTCGGACAGGGTGACGCTGAAGCTTTCTTT. Translating it yields CASSFGQGDAEAFF.

The chain joins TRBV18 to TRBJ2-3; D possibly corresponds to TRBD1 (5 bases). V shed 0 bases and J shed 4 bases, with 5 bases lying between them. The V gene's germline CDR1 is KGHSH and CDR2 LQKENI. The CDR3 sequence is 13 residues long. As DNA, the CDR3 is TGTGCCAGCTCACCACCAGGGGCAGATACGCAGTATTTT. It codes for CASSPPGADTQYF.

The rearrangement links TRBV6-1 to TRBJ1-2; unclear D gene. The CDR3 contains 14 residues. V was shortened by 8 bases and J by 4 bases, with 17 bases between the two germline ends. Germline V gives CDR1 MNHNS, CDR2 SASEGT. DNA of the CDR3: TGTGCCAGCGGTTCGATAGGAGGAGGCTATGGCTACACCTTC. Translated: CASGSIGGGYGYTF.

The genes are TRBV28 and TRBJ2-7; D is possibly TRBD2 (5 bases). The germline V gene has CDR1 MDHEN and CDR2 SYDVKM. V was cut by 5 bases and J by 7 bases, with 12 bases left in between. CDR3 size: 12 residues. As DNA, the CDR3 is TGTGCCAGCAGTCTGACTACCATGGAGCAGTACTTC. This sequence encodes CASSLTTMEQYF.

The chain uses TRBV11-3 and TRBJ2-7; no reliable D call. Germline V lookup: CDR1 SGHNT, CDR2 YENEEA. V lost 4 bases and J lost 2, with 12 bases in between. This CDR3 is 14 amino acids long. In DNA, the CDR3 is TGTGCCAGCAGCTCTCCCTTGGCCCCCTACGAGCAGTACTTC. Translating it yields CASSSPLAPYEQYF.

The CDR3 sequence: CATSRALPGTDNNEQFF. The CDR3, as DNA: TGTGCCACCAGCAGAGCCCTGCCCGGGACAGACAACAATGAGCAGTTCTTC. The chain couples TRBV15 to TRBJ2-1, with 7 bases fitting TRBD1. Germline V gene lookup returns CDR1 LNHNV and CDR2 YYDKDF (reference sequence). V was pared by 1 base and J by 5 bases, with 11 bases of the junction left unmatched. The CDR3 loop spans 17 amino acids.

This rearrangement joins TRBV7-9 to TRBJ1-4; TRBD1 aligns across 8 bases. The CDR3 spans 14 residues. J lost 11 bases, V lost 5 bases, and 10 bases had no gene match. CDR1 is SEHNR and CDR2 is FQNEAQ in the germline V gene (reference sequence). In DNA, the CDR3 is TGTGCCAGCAGCGCGGGACAGGATGAATTGAAACTGTTTTTT. It translates to CASSAGQDELKLFF. Using reference TRBV7-9 and TRBJ1-4 for the parts outside the CDR3, the full variable domain is DTGVSQNPRHKITKRGQNVTFRCDPISEHNRLYWYRQTLGQGPEFLTYFQNEAQLEKSRLLSDRFSAERPKGSFSTLEIQRTEQGDSAMYLCASSAGQDELKLFFGSGTQLSVL.

This chain joins TRBV5-1 and TRBJ2-7; TRBD2 might be the D (7 bases). Deletions cut 4 bases from V and 4 bases from J, with 21 bases between. The CDR3 runs 16 residues. Germline lookup yields CDR1 SGHRS and CDR2 YFSETQ. CDR3 DNA: TGCGCCAGCAGCGGCCCCGGGACACGGGGGGTATACGAGCAGTACTTC. Residues: CASSGPGTRGVYEQYF. The full variable domain, with the rest looked up from reference TRBV5-1 and TRBJ2-7, is KAGVTQTPRYLIKTRGQQVTLSCSPISGHRSVSWYQQTPGQGLQFLFEYFSETQRNKGNFPGRFSGRQFSNSRSEMNVSTLELGDSALYLCASSGPGTRGVYEQYFGPGTRLTVT.

J is TRBJ1-2 and V is TRBV28; possibly TRBD1 for D (5 bases). Per the germline V gene, CDR1 is MDHEN and CDR2 is SYDVKM. V was cut by 2 bases and J by 4 bases, with 11 bases left in between. The CDR3 covers 14 residues. In DNA, the CDR3 is TGTGCCAGCAGTTTAAGTCAGGGCCCCTATGGCTACACCTTC. Translated: CASSLSQGPYGYTF.

CDR3 sequence reads: CASSLGGLAGGYSSYNEQFF. The CDR3 nucleotides read TGTGCCAGCAGCTTAGGGGGACTAGCGGGGGGGTATAGCTCCTACAATGAGCAGTTCTTC. The gene calls are TRBV13 and TRBJ2-1; 16 bases are shared with TRBD2. J lost 0 bases, V lost 0 bases, and 5 bases had no gene match. The germline V gene has CDR1 PRHDT and CDR2 FYEKMQ (reference sequence). CDR3 length: 20 residues.

The sample holds one count of this clone. This chain links TRBV18 with TRBJ2-6, with a weak D call TRBD2 (6 bases). CDR1 is KGHSH, CDR2 LQKENI, per germline. V shed 3 bases and J shed 0 bases, with 15 bases lying between them. The length of the CDR3 is 18 residues. The CDR3 loop reads CASSPNAGPISGANVLTF. The CDR3 region has the DNA TGTGCCAGCTCACCTAATGCGGGGCCCATCTCTGGGGCCAACGTCCTGACTTTC.

The V gene is TRBV13, the J gene TRBJ2-7, with TRBD1 matching over 7 bases. The V gene end was trimmed by 2 bases and the J gene end by 5 bases; junction bases not matched to a gene: 6. The CDR3 runs to 14 residues. From germline, CDR1 is PRHDT and CDR2 FYEKMQ (reference sequence). CDR3 DNA: TGTGCCAGCAGCTTATCCTACAGGGGTAACGAGCAGTACTTC. Amino acid sequence: CASSLSYRGNEQYF. The variable domain in full, completed from reference TRBV13 and TRBJ2-7, reads AAGVIQSPRHLIKEKRETATLKCYPIPRHDTVYWYQQGPGQDPQFLISFYEKMQSDKGSIPDRFSAQQFSDYHSELNMSSLELGDSALYFCASSLSYRGNEQYFGPGTRLTVT.

The CDR3 nucleotides read TGTGCCAGCAGCTCTAGCGGGGGGCCCCGCGAGCAGTACTTC. Translated: CASSSSGGPREQYF. This chain joins TRBV7-9 and TRBJ2-7, with TRBD2 matching 11 bases. Trimming cost V 4 bases and J 6 bases; bases outside gene matches: 5. Germline values: CDR1 SEHNR, CDR2 FQNEAQ (reference sequence). The CDR3 sequence is 14 residues long.

The table lists this clone with a count of one. The chain combines TRBV28 with TRBJ1-1; D call uncertain. This CDR3 spans 15 amino acids. Trimming took 5 bases from V and 0 from J, leaving 13 bases between them. Germline-derived CDR1 and CDR2 are MDHEN and SYDVKM. The chain's CDR3 is CASSTWEEMNTEAFF. In DNA, the CDR3 is TGTGCCAGCAGTACTTGGGAGGAGATGAACACTGAAGCTTTCTTT.

Ten or more counts support this clone. The chain joins TRBV6-6 to TRBJ2-3; D unresolved. CDR1 is MNHNY, CDR2 SVGAGI, per germline (reference sequence). The CDR3 runs 14 residues. Between the trimmed V and J ends, which lost 8 bases and 0 bases, there was a span of 12 bases. DNA of the CDR3: TGTGCCAGCGGAGTACCTCCTAGCACAGATACGCAGTATTTT. Residues: CASGVPPSTDTQYF.

The chain uses TRBV7-2 and TRBJ1-5; no definite D call. This CDR3 spans 13 amino acids. The germline gives CDR1 SGHTA, CDR2 FQGNSA. V was cut by 3 bases and J by 7 bases, with 10 bases left in between. The CDR3 protein is CASSFRGRQPQHF. The CDR3 nucleotides are TGTGCCAGCAGCTTCCGGGGAAGGCAGCCCCAGCATTTT.

V is TRBV2 and J is TRBJ2-7; 10 nucleotides match TRBD1. The ends lost 5 bases at V and 1 base at J; junction bases unmatched: 5. There are 15 residues in the CDR3. Germline CDR1 and CDR2: SNHLY and FYNNEI. CDR3 sequence (DNA): TGTGCCAGCAGTAAAGACAGGGGGCTTTCCTACGAGCAGTACTTC. Translating gives CASSKDRGLSYEQYF.

V gene TRBV30 combines with J gene TRBJ2-4, with 7 bases lining up with TRBD1. With 1 base clipped from V and 7 bases from J, the junction kept 4 bases outside the gene matches. The CDR3 consists of 13 residues. From germline, CDR1 is GTSNPN and CDR2 SVGIG (reference sequence). DNA for the CDR3: TGTGCCTGGAGTGGACAGGGCTGGAACATTCAGTACTTC. Protein sequence: CAWSGQGWNIQYF.

This clone has a handful of counts. The rearrangement links TRBV5-5 to TRBJ2-1, with 8 bases lining up with TRBD2. Germline CDR1 is SGHKS and CDR2 is YYEKEE (reference sequence). J lost 3 bases, V lost 1 base, and 6 bases had no gene match. The CDR3 is 16 residues long. The CDR3 sequence is CASSLSLAGGYNEQFF. The CDR3, as DNA: TGTGCCAGCAGCTTGAGTCTAGCGGGTGGCTACAATGAGCAGTTCTTC.

J is TRBJ2-7 and V is TRBV5-1; TRBD2 matches 9 bases. Germline CDR1 SGHRS, CDR2 YFSETQ. V shed 1 base and J 3 bases; nucleotides not matched to a gene: 5. This CDR3 comprises 15 residues. The chain's CDR3 is CASSLLAGALYEQYF. The CDR3 coding sequence is TGCGCCAGCAGCTTGTTAGCGGGGGCCCTCTACGAGCAGTACTTC.

This clone was recorded only once. This chain connects TRBV28 to TRBJ2-1; 7 bases agree with TRBD2. The V gene end was trimmed by 3 bases and the J gene end by 6 bases; junction bases not matched to a gene: 8. The CDR3 covers 15 residues. The V gene's germline CDR1 is MDHEN and CDR2 SYDVKM. The CDR3 DNA sequence: TGTGCCAGCAGTTTGCTAGCGGACTTTTTCAATGAGCAGTTCTTC. It encodes CASSLLADFFNEQFF.

This clone occurred a few times. CDR3 sequence reads: CASSYEGIQPQHF. CDR3 in DNA: TGTGCCAGCAGTTACGAGGGAATTCAGCCCCAGCATTTT. This chain joins TRBV6-6 and TRBJ1-5; D is unclear. Germline V gene data show CDR1 as MNHNY and CDR2 as SVGAGI (reference sequence). This CDR3 region has 13 residues. Trimming removed 2 bases from V and 6 bases from J, with 8 bases in between.

The chain is built from TRBV5-1 and TRBJ2-1; 12 nucleotides line up with TRBD2. V trimming: 2 bases; J trimming: 5 bases; junction bases outside the gene matches: 5. CDR1 is SGHRS and CDR2 is YFSETQ in the germline V gene. This CDR3 comprises 16 residues. CDR3 residues: CASSFRTSGDDNEQFF. DNA of the CDR3: TGCGCCAGCAGCTTCCGGACTAGCGGGGATGACAATGAGCAGTTCTTC.

The genes are TRBV29-1 and TRBJ2-1; TRBD2 matches 8 bases. Germline V gene sequence: CDR1 SQVTM, CDR2 ANQGSEA. Trimming removed 4 bases from V and 4 bases from J; junction bases left unmatched: 6. CDR3 length equals 14 residues. The CDR3 reads CSVGGSGAYNEQFF. The CDR3 DNA is TGCAGCGTTGGGGGTAGCGGGGCTTACAATGAGCAGTTCTTC.